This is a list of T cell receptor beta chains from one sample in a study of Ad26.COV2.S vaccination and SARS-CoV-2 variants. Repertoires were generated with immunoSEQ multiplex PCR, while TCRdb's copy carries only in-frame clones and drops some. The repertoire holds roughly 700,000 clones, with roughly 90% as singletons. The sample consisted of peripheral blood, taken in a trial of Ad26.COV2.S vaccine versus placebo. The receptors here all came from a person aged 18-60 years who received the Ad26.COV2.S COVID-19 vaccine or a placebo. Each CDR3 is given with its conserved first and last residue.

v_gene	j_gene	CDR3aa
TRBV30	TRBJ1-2	CAWNAGGGWSGYTF
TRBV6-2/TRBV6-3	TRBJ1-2	CASSYSGRGLRGYTF
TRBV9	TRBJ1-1	CASSVAPGRDEAFF
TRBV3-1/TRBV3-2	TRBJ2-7	CASSNRGQDEQYF
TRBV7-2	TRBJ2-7	CASSLQITEQYF
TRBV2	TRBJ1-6	CASSQGGDNSPLHF
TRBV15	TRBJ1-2	CATSRLSTGVVGFDGYTF
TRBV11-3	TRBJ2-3	CASSPGTGNTDTQYF
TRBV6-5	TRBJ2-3	CASSRGGSTDTQYF
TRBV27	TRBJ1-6	CASSLSSREESPLHF
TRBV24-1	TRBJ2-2	CATSEGQNTGELFF
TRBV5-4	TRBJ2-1	CASSLDRENEQFF
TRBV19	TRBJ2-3	CASSRTLGGSDTQYF
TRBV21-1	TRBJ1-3	CASISQGIGSSGNTIYF
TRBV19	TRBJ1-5	CASSIGGTASNQPQHF
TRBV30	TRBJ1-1	CAWSVFRGENTEAFF
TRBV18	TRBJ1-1	CASSNPNTEAFF
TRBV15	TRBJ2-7	CATSGGSGQGFYEQYF
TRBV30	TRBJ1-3	CAWRQASGNTIYF
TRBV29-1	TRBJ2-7	CSVNGPYEQYF
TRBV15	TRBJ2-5	CATSRETSGKVQETQYF
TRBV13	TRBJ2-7	CASSVWGAVGEQYF
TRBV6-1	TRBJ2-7	CASSEAGTGFRYEQYF
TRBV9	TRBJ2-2	CASSARGGNTGELFF
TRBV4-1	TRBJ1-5	CASSQEGSYSNQSQHF
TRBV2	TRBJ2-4	CASMGTGAQGAKNIQYF
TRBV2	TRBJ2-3	CATRGQGTSGRIATQYF
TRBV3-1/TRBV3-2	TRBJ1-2	CASSQGRGRGSRNGYTF
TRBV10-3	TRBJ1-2	CAISETGDGGYTF
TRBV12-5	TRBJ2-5	CASGWTTQYF
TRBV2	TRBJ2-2	CASSDLGGRAVGELFF
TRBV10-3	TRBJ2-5	CAVSAPTQETQYF
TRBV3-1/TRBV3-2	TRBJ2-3	CASSRLGLAQDTQYF
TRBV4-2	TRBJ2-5	CASSQVLREGETQYF
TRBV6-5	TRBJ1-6	CASIPDRINSPLHF
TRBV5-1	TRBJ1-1	CASSVTGNTEAFF
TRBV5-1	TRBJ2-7	CASSGTLAGASEQYF